The next 11 T cell receptor beta chains were all read from a single sample in a study of Ad26.COV2.S vaccination and SARS-CoV-2 variants. TCRdb's copy holds only in-frame clones and misses some; the assay was immunoSEQ multiplex PCR. The table lists 400,000 to 450,000 clones, 90% of them singletons, with 12% in the top ten. The treatment was: 15 to 20 received Ad26.COV2.S at low or high dose, single or two shots; roughly five received placebo; per-sample allocation not given. The investigators took samples on day 63 after the first vaccine or placebo injection. The sequencing here drew on peripheral blood, taken in a trial of Ad26.COV2.S vaccine versus placebo. All receptors come from a person aged 18 to 59 who received the Ad26.COV2.S COVID-19 vaccine or a placebo.

V gene TRBV6-2 or TRBV6-3 combines with J gene TRBJ1-1; tentatively, D is TRBD1 (5 bases). The V gene lost 3 bases and the J gene lost 5 bases, with 10 bases spanning the gap. Germline CDR1 reads MNHEY; CDR2 reads SVGEGT. This CDR3 is 13 amino acids long. For the CDR3, the DNA is TGTGCCAGCAGTTATTCCAGGGAAACTGAAGCTTTCTTT. Protein product: CASSYSRETEAFF.

V gene TRBV11-2 combines with J gene TRBJ2-2; 12 nucleotides match TRBD2. CDR3 length: 15 amino acids. After removal of 0 bases from V and 10 bases from J, the junction contained 3 bases not matched to a gene. Germline values: CDR1 SGHAT, CDR2 FQNNGV. CDR3 in DNA: TGTGCCAGCAGCTTAGAATCTAGCGGGAGGGCGGAGCTGTTTTTT. Its protein is CASSLESSGRAELFF.

This clone was seen more than once but under ten times. The J gene is TRBJ2-6, the V gene TRBV4-2; 8 bases are shared with TRBD2. From germline, CDR1 is LGHNA and CDR2 YNFKEQ. This CDR3 is built from 17 residues. Trimming took 0 bases from V and 0 from J; bases not matched to a gene: 1. In DNA form, the CDR3 reads TGTGCCAGCAGCCAAGATGGGACTAGCTCTGGGGCCAACGTCCTGACTTTC. The encoded protein is CASSQDGTSSGANVLTF.

This rearrangement joins TRBV6-6 to TRBJ2-1; tentatively, D is TRBD2 (6 bases). V lost 2 bases and J lost 4, with 12 bases in between. This CDR3 region has 15 residues. In germline, CDR1 is MNHNY, CDR2 SVGAGI (reference sequence). In DNA form, the CDR3 reads TGTGCCAGCAGTTACAGACTAGAGGTATACAATGAGCAGTTCTTC. Its translation is CASSYRLEVYNEQFF.

A remark on this clone: The same CDR3 can be traced to other DNA sequences in this sample. V is TRBV5-1 and J is TRBJ2-7, with D uncertain. V dropped 0 bases and J dropped 0 bases, with 7 bases sitting between them. The CDR3 covers 14 residues. Germline V lookup: CDR1 SGHRS, CDR2 YFSETQ. The CDR3 coding sequence is TGCGCCAGCAGCTTGGTAGGCAGCTCCTACGAGCAGTACTTC. Protein sequence: CASSLVGSSYEQYF.

This chain uses TRBV13 with TRBJ1-4; TRBD1 matches at 10 bases. V shed 2 bases, J shed 5 bases, and the junction held 2 bases outside the gene matches. The CDR3 loop spans 15 amino acids. CDR1 is PRHDT and CDR2 is FYEKMQ in the germline V gene (reference sequence). In DNA, the CDR3 is TGTGCCAGCAGCTTACTGGGACAGGGGAATGAAAAACTGTTTTTT. Translating gives CASSLLGQGNEKLFF.

V usage is TRBV24-1 and J usage is TRBJ1-2; a weak D match, TRBD1 (6 bases). Per germline, CDR1 KGHDR and CDR2 SFDVKD. The CDR3 is 12 residues long. V dropped 4 bases and J dropped 8 bases, with 10 bases sitting between them. The CDR3 sequence: CATSDNRDGYTF. The CDR3 region has the DNA TGTGCCACCAGTGACAACAGGGACGGCTACACCTTC.

In nucleotides, the CDR3 is TGTGCCAGCAGTGAAGGGGGGCTGGGCACTGAAGCTTTCTTT. Its translation: CASSEGGLGTEAFF. The chain employs TRBV6-1 and TRBJ1-1; possibly TRBD1 for D (6 bases). The CDR3 runs to 14 residues. Trimming cost V 1 base and J 4 bases, with 10 bases left between them. Germline CDR1 and CDR2: MNHNS and SASEGT.

The chain employs TRBV30 and TRBJ2-3, with TRBD2 as a possible D gene (5 bases). The CDR3 consists of 19 residues. Trimming took 2 bases from V and 5 from J, leaving 29 bases between them. From germline, CDR1 is GTSNPN and CDR2 SVGIG (reference sequence). The CDR3 spells CAWSKGPPTLSGWGDTQYF. The CDR3 nucleotides read TGTGCCTGGAGTAAAGGCCCCCCTACGTTGAGCGGATGGGGAGATACGCAGTATTTT.

The chain recombines TRBV9 with TRBJ1-6; TRBD1 might be the D (6 bases). Germline assignment: CDR1 SGDLS and CDR2 YYNGEE. V was shortened by 0 bases and J by 9 bases, with 19 bases between the two germline ends. This CDR3 comprises 17 residues. The CDR3 is CASSVAEGGFLGSPLHF. Here the CDR3 DNA reads TGTGCCAGCAGCGTAGCTGAAGGGGGTTTTTTGGGTTCACCCCTCCACTTT.

The chain recombines TRBV5-4 with TRBJ1-2; tentative D call: TRBD1 (5 bases). Trimming took off 3 bases at V and 4 bases at J, with 16 bases between the two ends. The CDR3 contains 15 residues. The germline gives CDR1 SGHNT, CDR2 YYREEE (reference sequence). CDR3 bases: TGTGCCAGCAGCTCCGGGGTCAGGGTTTCCTATGGCTACACCTTC. It translates to CASSSGVRVSYGYTF. Supplemented by reference TRBV5-4 and TRBJ1-2, the full variable domain reads ETGVTQSPTHLIKTRGQQVTLRCSSQSGHNTVSWYQQALGQGPQFIFQYYREEENGRGNFPPRFSGLQFPNYSSELNVNALELDDSALYLCASSSGVRVSYGYTFGSGTRLTVV.